These T cell receptor beta chains were read from a single sample in a study of blood T cells in healthy people across ages. TCRdb processed the 5' RACE reads anew with MiXCR; each CDR3 protein has one entry. The sample consists of roughly 2 million distinct CDR3 sequences, around 50% of them appearing once. Sequences were obtained from blood. The receptor set was obtained from a woman aged 40 to 50 in good health. Both conserved end residues are part of each CDR3. The D gene is left open where the match is weak. A clone size is listed for some rows: how often the clone was seen (once, few, many), or a class if it is expanded.

v_gene	j_gene	abundance	d_gene	CDR3nt	CDR3aa
TRBV11-2	TRBJ2-7	NA	NA	TGTGCCAGCAGCCCAACCTACGTGCAGTACTTC	CASSPTYVQYF
TRBV3-1	TRBJ2-3	few	TRBD1	TGTGCCACCAGCCTAGCACGGGACAGGGGTCATACGCAGTATTTT	CATSLARDRGHTQYF
TRBV11-2	TRBJ2-3	NA	TRBD2	TGTGCCAGCAGCTTTACCGGGACTAGGGGCACAGATACGCAGTATTTT	CASSFTGTRGTDTQYF
TRBV9	TRBJ2-6	NA	NA	TGTGCCAGCAGCTCTTCCGCGGGGGCCAACGTCCTGACTTTC	CASSSSAGANVLTF
TRBV2	TRBJ2-4	NA	NA	TGTGCCAGCAGTGTGGACTCGGTTACACTAGCCAAAAACATTCAGTACTTC	CASSVDSVTLAKNIQYF
TRBV7-9	TRBJ2-6	few	TRBD1	TGTGCCAGCAGCTTACCGGGACAGAGCTCTGGGGCCAACGTCCTGACTTTC	CASSLPGQSSGANVLTF
TRBV29-1	TRBJ1-1	NA	NA	TGCAGCGTTGAAGAGGTGAACACTGAAGCTTTCTTT	CSVEEVNTEAFF
TRBV9	TRBJ2-7	NA	TRBD1	TGTGCCAGCAGCGTAGAGGACAGGGGGTCCCACGAGCAGTACTTC	CASSVEDRGSHEQYF
TRBV20-1	TRBJ1-2	NA	NA	TGCAGTGCTAGAGATCCAGCAGGCTCTAACTATGGCTACACCTTC	CSARDPAGSNYGYTF
TRBV20-1	TRBJ2-1	NA	NA	TGCAGTGTACCCGAGCCTCGAATATTGGGTGAGCAGTTCTTC	CSVPEPRILGEQFF
TRBV7-8	TRBJ2-3	NA	TRBD1	TGTGCCAGCAGCTTAGAATCGGGACAGGGTGATGGAGATACGCGGTATTTT	CASSLESGQGDGDTRYF
TRBV21-1	TRBJ2-1	few	NA	TGTGCCAGCATCCAGACTAGCGGGTGGAACAATGAGCAGTTCTTC	CASIQTSGWNNEQFF
TRBV24-1	TRBJ1-5	NA	NA	TGTGCCACCGGTGATTCGGACGGAGGGAATCAGCCCCAGCATTTT	CATGDSDGGNQPQHF
TRBV4-1	TRBJ1-4	NA	TRBD1	TGCGCCAGCAGCCAAACCTCACGGGACAGCTTTCGGGGCGGTGAAAAACTGTTTTTT	CASSQTSRDSFRGGEKLFF
TRBV5-1	TRBJ2-5	few	NA	TGCGCCAGCAGCCTCCGAGGCACTACCCTGGGCCAAGAGACCCAGTACTTC	CASSLRGTTLGQETQYF
TRBV7-8	TRBJ1-1	NA	NA	TGTGCCAGCAGCTTAGTCTCCGGGGGGGTAGGCACTGAAGCTTTCTTT	CASSLVSGGVGTEAFF
TRBV4-2	TRBJ2-1	NA	TRBD2	TGTGCCAGCAGCCAAGAGGAGACTAGCGGGTCCTACAATGAGCAGTTCTTC	CASSQEETSGSYNEQFF
TRBV5-1	TRBJ2-7	NA	TRBD1	TGCGCCAGCAGCCCAGGGACAGCCGCTAGGGACTACGAGCAGTACTTC	CASSPGTAARDYEQYF
TRBV2	TRBJ2-1	NA	TRBD2	TGTACCAGCGGCGGGGGGCTGGACAATGAGCAGTTCTTC	CTSGGGLDNEQFF
TRBV5-5	TRBJ2-6	NA	TRBD1	TGTGCCAGCAGCTTCTCGGACAGGGCTGGGGCCAACGTCCTGACTTTC	CASSFSDRAGANVLTF
TRBV5-6	TRBJ2-3	NA	NA	TGTGCCAGCAGCCAGGGGTACGATACGCAGTATTTT	CASSQGYDTQYF
TRBV24-1	TRBJ1-4	once	TRBD1	TGTGCCACCAGCGACAGGGGGCGAGGAAAACTGTTTTTT	CATSDRGRGKLFF
TRBV20-1	TRBJ1-2	NA	NA	TGCAGTGCTAGGGTGTTGAGAAAGGACTATGGCTACACCTTC	CSARVLRKDYGYTF
TRBV7-9	TRBJ1-5	NA	NA	TGTGCCAGCAGCTTGGAGGGTAGCAATCAGTCCCAGCATTTT	CASSLEGSNQSQHF
TRBV14	TRBJ2-1	few	TRBD2	TGTGCCAGCAGCCAGAGACCGACTAGCGGTTACAATGAGCAGTTCTTC	CASSQRPTSGYNEQFF
TRBV27	TRBJ2-1	NA	TRBD1	TGTGCCAGCAGCCCCGGGCAGGGGGCTAGGGATGAGCAGTTCTTC	CASSPGQGARDEQFF
TRBV7-2	TRBJ1-1	NA	NA	TGTGCCAGCAGCTTAGCCAAGGGGGTCAAGAACACTGAAGCTTTCTTT	CASSLAKGVKNTEAFF
TRBV12-3/TRBV12-4	TRBJ1-5	NA	NA	TGTGCCAGCAGCCAGGAAGGGGCGGCCAATCAGCCCCAGCATTTT	CASSQEGAANQPQHF
TRBV7-2	TRBJ2-5	NA	TRBD2	TGTGCCAGCAGCTTAGACGGACTAGCGGAGGGACAAGAGACCCAGTACTTC	CASSLDGLAEGQETQYF
TRBV9	TRBJ2-1	NA	TRBD2	TGTGCCAGCAGCGTAGTCGCTAGCGGGGGGGTGTACAATGAGCAGTTCTTC	CASSVVASGGVYNEQFF
TRBV27	TRBJ2-7	NA	NA	TGTGCCAGCAGGCTGGGGCTGTTCGGCGAGCAGTACTTC	CASRLGLFGEQYF
TRBV20-1	TRBJ2-6	NA	NA	TGCAGTGCGAGGGAGACAGGACACTCTGGGGCCAACGTCCTGACTTTC	CSARETGHSGANVLTF
TRBV7-2	TRBJ2-7	few	NA	TGTGCCAGCAGCCCCAAGGGCGTCTCCTACGAGCAGTACTTC	CASSPKGVSYEQYF
TRBV20-1	TRBJ1-6	NA	TRBD1	TGCAGTGCTAGCCGGGACAGCGACTATAATTCACCCCTCCACTTT	CSASRDSDYNSPLHF
TRBV12-3/TRBV12-4	TRBJ1-4	NA	NA	TGTGCCAGCAGTAGCCGGGGCCGCTCAACTAATGAAAAACTGTTTTTT	CASSSRGRSTNEKLFF
TRBV5-1	TRBJ2-3	few	TRBD2	TGTGCCAGCGACCGGGGGGGCACAGATACGCAGTATTTT	CASDRGGTDTQYF
TRBV20-1	TRBJ2-3	NA	NA	TGCAGCGCCCCCGGGGGTGCCACAGATACGCAGTATTTT	CSAPGGATDTQYF
TRBV12-3/TRBV12-4	TRBJ1-1	NA	NA	TGTGCCAGCAGTCCCCTAGAGGTGGGGGTTCGGGGCATGAACACTGAAGCTTTCTTT	CASSPLEVGVRGMNTEAFF
TRBV10-3	TRBJ2-3	NA	TRBD2	TGTGCCATCAAAGGAGGGACTAGCGGGGTAGGGGCAGATACGCAGTATTTT	CAIKGGTSGVGADTQYF
TRBV11-2	TRBJ2-7	few	NA	TGTGCCAGCAGCGCACGAACGGGGTTCTACGAGCAGTACTTC	CASSARTGFYEQYF
TRBV4-3	TRBJ2-7	NA	TRBD2	TGCGCCAGCAGCCAAGGAACTAGGACTAGCGGGGGGAAGTCCTACGAGCAGTACTTC	CASSQGTRTSGGKSYEQYF
TRBV24-1	TRBJ2-1	NA	TRBD2	TGTGCCACCAGTGATCGACTAGCGGGGGGGCAGGGTGAGCAGTTCTTC	CATSDRLAGGQGEQFF
TRBV4-2	TRBJ2-5	NA	TRBD2	TGTGCCAGCAGCCAAGTAGGACTAGCGGGGGGTGGAAGCCAAGAGACCCAGTACTTC	CASSQVGLAGGGSQETQYF
TRBV14	TRBJ1-4	NA	TRBD1	TGTGCCAGCAGCCCCATCGGGACAGGGGGCGGGAAACTGTTTTTT	CASSPIGTGGGKLFF